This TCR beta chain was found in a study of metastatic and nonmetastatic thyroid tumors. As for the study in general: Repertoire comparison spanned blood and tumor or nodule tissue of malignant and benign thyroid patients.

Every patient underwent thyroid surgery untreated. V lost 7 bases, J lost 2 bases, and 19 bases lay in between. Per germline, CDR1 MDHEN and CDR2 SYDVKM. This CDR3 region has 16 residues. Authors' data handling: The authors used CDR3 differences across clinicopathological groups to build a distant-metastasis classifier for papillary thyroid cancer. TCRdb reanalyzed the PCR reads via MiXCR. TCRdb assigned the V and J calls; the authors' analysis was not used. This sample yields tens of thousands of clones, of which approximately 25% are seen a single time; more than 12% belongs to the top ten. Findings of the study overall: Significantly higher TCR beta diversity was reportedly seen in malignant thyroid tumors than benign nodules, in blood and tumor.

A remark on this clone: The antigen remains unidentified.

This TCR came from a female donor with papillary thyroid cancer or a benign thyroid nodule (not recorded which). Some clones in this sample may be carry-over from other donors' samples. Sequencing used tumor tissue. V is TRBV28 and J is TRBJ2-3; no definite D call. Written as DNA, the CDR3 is TGTGCCAGCACCCTTCATACGGGTTCCTCCACAGATACGCAGTATTTT. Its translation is CASTLHTGSSTDTQYF.